This TCR beta chain was recovered during a study of identical twins. Study-wide results and caveats: Models predicted less out-of-frame TCR alpha sharing in monozygotic twins than was found.

A few counts support this clonotype. Its antigen remains unidentified. TCRdb passed the 5' RACE reads through MiXCR, listing each CDR3 protein once. Of 700,000 to 950,000 distinct CDR3 sequences listed, 12% are singletons. CDR1 LNHDA and CDR2 SQIVND come from the germline V gene (reference sequence). The V and J ends lost 7 bases and 8 bases, in that order; junction bases with no gene match: 13. The CDR3 is 15 residues long. The same sample was also studied in work on yellow fever vaccine responses in identical twins.

This rearrangement joins TRBV19 to TRBJ2-1; 8 nucleotides match TRBD1. This TCR derives from a woman under 30 in good health. The sample consisted of PBMCs. This CDR3 reads CASKYGQGAGDEQFF. The CDR3 coding sequence is TGTGCCAGTAAATACGGGCAGGGGGCCGGCGATGAGCAGTTCTTC.